These 17 T cell receptor beta chains originate from one sample sequenced in a study of T-cell memory formation after mild COVID-19. MiXCR, applied by TCRdb to the 5' RACE reads, yields one record per CDR3 protein. The top ten hold around an eighth of the sample, which has 400,000 to 550,000 distinct CDR3 sequences, around 25% seen once. What was sequenced was PBMCs or a T cell subset sorted from them (not recorded which). These receptors were collected from an adult woman who had mild COVID-19 (a few samples of this study predate the infection). Cell type and time point are not known.

A note on this clonotype: The junction shows a germline mismatch at one end, possibly a read error. The gene calls are TRBV14 and TRBJ2-7; tentative D call: TRBD2 (6 bases). The CDR3 is 12 amino acids. From germline, CDR1 is SGHDN and CDR2 FVKESK. The CDR3 coding sequence is TGTGCCAGCAGCTTTATTACCGGGACTCCCACCTTC. Translated, it gives CASSFITGTPTF.

The chain combines TRBV14 with TRBJ1-2; D ambiguous. This CDR3 region has 15 residues. The ends were cut back, 1 base at V and 4 bases at J, with 13 bases in the middle. Germline V gene lookup returns CDR1 SGHDN and CDR2 FVKESK. The CDR3 bases are TGTGCCAGCAGCCAAGCCGGGAAGACCTCCTATGGCTACACCTTC. Its translation is CASSQAGKTSYGYTF. Full variable domain (outside the CDR3, taken from reference TRBV14 and TRBJ1-2): EAGVTQFPSHSVIEKGQTVTLRCDPISGHDNLYWYRRVMGKEIKFLLHFVKESKQDESGMPNNRFLAERTGGTYSTLKVQPAELEDSGVYFCASSQAGKTSYGYTFGSGTRLTVV.

The chain carries TRBV5-1 and TRBJ2-5; the match to TRBD2 covers 12 bases. Germline CDR1 reads SGHRS; CDR2 reads YFSETQ. J was trimmed by 11 bases and V by 2 bases; bases with no gene match: 4. This CDR3 contains 13 residues. The DNA of the CDR3 is TGCGCCAGCAGCTTCGGGACTAGCGGGTCTCAGTACTTC. Translation: CASSFGTSGSQYF.

V is TRBV15 and J is TRBJ2-7; perhaps TRBD2 as D (6 bases). From germline, CDR1 is LNHNV and CDR2 YYDKDF (reference sequence). Deletions cut 0 bases from V and 3 bases from J, with 12 bases between. The CDR3 is made up of 15 amino acids. The CDR3 reads CATSRDLAGNYEQYF. DNA of the CDR3: TGTGCCACCAGCAGAGATCTCGCGGGGAACTACGAGCAGTACTTC.

The genes are TRBV19 and TRBJ2-1, with D tentatively TRBD1 or TRBD2 (6 bases each). The CDR3 runs to 15 residues. Trimming took 3 bases from V and 7 from J, leaving 16 bases between them. The germline CDR1 and CDR2 sequences are LNHDA and SQIVND (reference sequence). This CDR3 reads CASSIWAGAGNEQFF. CDR3 sequence (DNA): TGTGCCAGTAGTATCTGGGCAGGGGCGGGGAATGAGCAGTTCTTC.

The chain links TRBV7-9 to TRBJ1-2; 7 bases line up with TRBD1. The CDR3 spans 15 residues. Trimming cost V 5 bases and J 2 bases; bases outside gene matches: 8. The germline gives CDR1 SEHNR, CDR2 FQNEAQ (reference sequence). The CDR3 coding sequence is TGTGCCAGCAGCGCCGGGGGACAGAGAAACTATGGCTACACCTTC. Its protein product is CASSAGGQRNYGYTF.

This clonotype was seen more than once but under ten times. The rearrangement links TRBV5-5 to TRBJ2-1; D is ambiguous. The length of the CDR3 is 16 residues. V lost 0 bases to trimming and J lost 0 bases, with 10 bases between them. In germline, CDR1 is SGHKS, CDR2 YYEKEE (reference sequence). This CDR3 reads CASSLAPVSSYNEQFF. CDR3 nucleotide sequence: TGTGCCAGCAGCTTGGCCCCCGTTAGCTCCTACAATGAGCAGTTCTTC.

This clonotype was seen only a few times. This sequence joins TRBV12-3 or TRBV12-4 and TRBJ2-3; 13 nucleotides align to TRBD2. This CDR3 region has 15 residues. V lost 3 bases and J lost 6; bases outside the gene matches: 3. The CDR3 sequence is CASSFGLAGVDTQYF. The CDR3 coding sequence is TGTGCCAGCAGTTTTGGACTAGCGGGGGTTGATACGCAGTATTTT.

V usage is TRBV24-1 and J usage is TRBJ2-1; 7 nucleotides line up with TRBD2. V shed 3 bases and J 8 bases; nucleotides not matched to a gene: 3. Germline CDR1 reads KGHDR; CDR2 reads SFDVKD. CDR3 length: 13 residues. DNA of the CDR3: TGTGCCACCAGTGATGGACTAGAGGATGAGCAGTTCTTC. Protein: CATSDGLEDEQFF.

In this sample, this clonotype turned up a few times. This chain uses TRBV7-6 with TRBJ2-7, with 7 positions matching TRBD2. The CDR3 loop spans 16 amino acids. V dropped 5 bases and J dropped 2; count of bases not matched to a gene: 12. Germline values: CDR1 SGHVS, CDR2 FNYEAQ. This CDR3 reads CASSPASGLNTYEQYF. CDR3 DNA: TGTGCCAGCAGCCCAGCCTCGGGACTAAACACCTACGAGCAGTACTTC.

The rearrangement links TRBV2 to TRBJ2-1, with D possibly matching TRBD1 (5 bases). Per the germline V gene, CDR1 is SNHLY and CDR2 is FYNNEI. Trimming took off 6 bases at V and 7 bases at J, with 16 bases between the two ends. The CDR3 totals 14 residues. CDR3 loop: CASRKGAAGNEQFF. CDR3 DNA sequence: TGTGCCAGCAGGAAAGGGGCGGCAGGGAATGAGCAGTTCTTC.

This clonotype showed up just a few times. The chain uses TRBV25-1 and TRBJ2-2; the D is unclear. V dropped 3 bases and J dropped 0 bases, with 8 bases sitting between them. This CDR3 contains 15 residues. Germline V lookup: CDR1 MGHDK, CDR2 SYGVNS. This CDR3 is CASSDMGTNTGELFF. The CDR3 DNA follows: TGTGCCAGCAGTGATATGGGAACGAACACCGGGGAGCTGTTTTTT.

This chain links TRBV29-1 with TRBJ2-2, with D unclear. Germline CDR1 SQVTM, CDR2 ANQGSEA. Trimming shortened V by 4 bases and J by 5 bases, and 5 bases separated the two germline ends. This CDR3 has 11 residues. For the CDR3, the DNA is TGCAGCGTTGCGTGGACCGGGGAGCTGTTTTTT. Residues: CSVAWTGELFF.

The chain joins TRBV27 to TRBJ1-5; a weak D match, TRBD1 (5 bases). V was shortened by 1 base and J by 7 bases, with 5 bases between the two germline ends. The CDR3 extends over 12 amino acids. Germline-derived CDR1 and CDR2 are MNHEY and SMNVEV (reference sequence). The CDR3 reads CASSLWGQPQHF. In nucleotides, the CDR3 is TGTGCCAGCAGTTTATGGGGCCAGCCCCAGCATTTT.

This clonotype appeared a few times. This chain uses TRBV4-1 with TRBJ2-3; 9 bases match TRBD2. The CDR3 is 16 residues long. V was clipped by 1 base and J by 4 bases; unmatched bases: 6. From germline, CDR1 is MGHRA and CDR2 YSYEKL. The CDR3 is CASSQGAGGLADTQYF. CDR3 coding DNA: TGCGCCAGCAGCCAAGGGGCGGGGGGGTTGGCAGATACGCAGTATTTT.

This clonotype was seen at least ten times. The chain carries TRBV29-1 and TRBJ1-1, with a weak D call TRBD1 (6 bases). Trimming removed 0 bases at V and 10 bases at J, with 15 bases between. The germline V gene has CDR1 SQVTM and CDR2 ANQGSEA. The CDR3 has 13 residues. The chain's CDR3 is CSVEDNTGLAAFF. In DNA, the CDR3 is TGCAGCGTTGAAGATAACACAGGGTTAGCAGCTTTCTTT.

The gene calls are TRBV7-2 and TRBJ2-7; 9 nucleotides align to TRBD2. Germline-derived CDR1 and CDR2 are SGHTA and FQGNSA. This CDR3 region has 16 residues. The J segment lost 2 bases and the V segment lost 2 bases, leaving 7 bases of the junction unmatched. CDR3 bases: TGTGCCAGCAGCTTACTCACTAGCGGGCTTACCTACGAGCAGTACTTC. This gives the protein CASSLLTSGLTYEQYF. The whole variable domain, filled in from reference TRBV7-2 and TRBJ2-7, reads GAGVSQSPSNKVTEKGKDVELRCDPISGHTALYWYRQSLGQGLEFLIYFQGNSAPDKSGLPSDRFSAERTGGSVSTLTIQRTQQEDSAVYLCASSLLTSGLTYEQYFGPGTRLTVT.